This T cell receptor beta chain was observed in a study of tissue T cells after allogeneic stem cell transplantation (dated by TCRdb to between 2021 and 2022). With respect to the entire study: Every GVHD patient received a graft from a donor; four grafts were unmodified and three were CD34-selected to deplete T cells. TCR beta repertoires were profiled across many tissues obtained from research autopsies of patients with and without GVHD, as well as in mouse models of GVHD. The human arm was a prospective observational study without blinding or randomization. For tissues with multiple samples, a pathologist reviewed H&E sections and gave sequencing priority to samples with histologically apparent lymphocytes.

The study at large found these results: In both patients and mice, T cells from blood and spleen covered only a limited part of the TCR repertoire found in tissues. Within patients, how anatomically similar tissues were was a major factor shaping TCR repertoire composition, regardless of disease or transplant status. Only a few T cell clones appeared in more than one patient, yet motif-based clustering showed tissue-specific repertoire signatures that were shared between patients. Sampling depth was acknowledged as a limitation, and the patient cohort was both small and clinically heterogeneous. The study did not establish which tissue TCRs were alloreactive or antigen-specific, and some clones may have been host cells that persisted.

Library prep was done by the immunoSEQ multiplex PCR assay. Adaptive Biotechnologies performed the TCRbeta CDR3 sequencing at survey depth and reported CDR3 sequences, V/J genes, productive frequency and template counts. TCR beta CDR3 regions were amplified from genomic DNA instead of RNA. Processing in the source paper ran as follows. Jensen-Shannon divergence was used to quantify pairwise repertoire overlap between tissues, with a value of 1 indicating complete divergence and a value of 0 indicating identical repertoires. Tissues were grouped by single-linkage agglomerative hierarchical clustering of pairwise JSD values, and the clustering results were shown as dendrograms. All patient samples were analyzed with GLIPH2 using simulation_depth 1000, kmer_min_depth 3 and cdr3_length_cutoff 8, and only groups containing more than two unique CDR3s were kept. A standardized tissue-overlap score was generated by extrapolating Jaccard GLIPH-group overlap across patients to a standard repertoire size of 1000 clones. Associations of diversity with clinical or experimental variables used linear mixed-effect models with tissue fixed effects and individual random effects. The clones in this table, taken by TCRdb from immuneACCESS, are in-frame only. Not every clone is retained; where verified, under half of the shortfall comes from an unresolved V gene, and the cause of the rest is unknown. V, J and clone size are taken as reported in that table, and D and trimming were inferred from the DNA itself. The sample has some 1,800 clones on record, about 78% of them singletons. 8.8% of the sample is in the top ten clones.

In this sample, this clone turned up a few times. Its antigen is currently not known. Base qualities are not provided; no much larger clone lies one nucleotide away. This specimen's time point label, interpreted: human tissue collected at research (rapid) autopsy. Over a roughly 3-year period, a research-autopsy study prospectively enrolled 6 or 7 adult allo-HCT recipients who had steroid-refractory GVHD. Gastrointestinal GVHD was present in all GVHD patients, each of whom received several lines of GVHD-directed therapy, and 4 or 5 of these patients also had skin involvement. After a median post-mortem interval of approximately 9 hours, autopsy tissues were collected, including GI sites from esophagus to rectum, liver, skin, and lymphoid organs such as spleen. Autopsy specimens were bisected, with one portion flash-frozen in liquid nitrogen and the rest formalin-fixed; GI outer muscle layers were removed. Genomic DNA was extracted from frozen tissues using the Mag-Bind Blood & Tissue DNA HDQ 96 Kit on a Chemagic 360 or the DNeasy Blood & Tissue Kit. Extracted DNA was further purified with the Genomic DNA Clean & Concentrator-25 kit because of concern about red blood cell contamination.

The CDR3 contains 14 residues, cysteine and phenylalanine counted. This entry keeps only the CDR3 DNA: 42 bases, framed from base 1. The V end loses 4 bases and the J end loses 6 bases, and a stretch of 14 bases separates them. The germline V gene sets CDR1 to SGHRS and CDR2 to YFSETQ. This clonotype was sampled from a male patient aged 35-70 years with steroid-refractory graft-versus-host disease after an allogeneic stem cell transplant. After a transplant, the graft donor may have provided part of the T cells. Sequenced material: colon tissue, taken at autopsy. The chain links TRBV5-1 with TRBJ1-3; the best D guess is TRBD1, with 6 bases matching. The DNA is as follows: TGCGCCAGCAGCGCGGACAGCTCCGAAAACACCATATATTTT. Translated, this is CASSADSSENTIYF.